These 24 T cell receptor beta chains were sequenced from one sample in a study of cytomegalovirus exposure and HLA in healthy donors. PCR employed 60 Vbeta and 13 Jbeta primers. Only in-frame clones appear in the TCRdb table, and some are missing; sequencing was by immunoSEQ multiplex PCR. The sample lists 110,000 to 150,000 clones; roughly 10% were seen once. Source material: PBMCs. The source is a man aged 50-59 years in good health and CMV-seronegative.

J is TRBJ1-4 and V is TRBV5-1; D is unclear. Trimming left V 7 bases short and J 0 bases short, with 10 bases between. The length of the CDR3 is 14 residues. Per the germline V gene, CDR1 is SGHRS and CDR2 is YFSETQ. CDR3 DNA: TGCGCCAGCGCGACGGAGGCAACTAATGAAAAACTGTTTTTT. It specifies CASATEATNEKLFF. The complete variable domain, with remaining parts taken from reference TRBV5-1 and TRBJ1-4, reads KAGVTQTPRYLIKTRGQQVTLSCSPISGHRSVSWYQQTPGQGLQFLFEYFSETQRNKGNFPGRFSGRQFSNSRSEMNVSTLELGDSALYLCASATEATNEKLFFGSGTQLSVL.

The sample holds a few counts of this clone. This sample also contains other DNA sequences that code for the same CDR3. The chain recombines TRBV30 with TRBJ1-5; 7 nucleotides align to TRBD1. The V segment lost 1 base and the J segment 6 bases; nucleotides outside the gene matches: 6. CDR1 is GTSNPN, CDR2 SVGIG, per germline (reference sequence). This CDR3 contains 14 residues. The CDR3 DNA reads as TGTGCCTGGAGTGAAGGGGGCCGAGGTCAGCCCCAGCATTTT. Amino acids: CAWSEGGRGQPQHF.

This clone showed up just a few times. CDR3 bases: TGTGCCAGCAGTCGGACTGGAGAAGCTTTCTTT. It is translated as CASSRTGEAFF. V gene TRBV6-6 combines with J gene TRBJ1-1, with no clear D. Trimming stripped 5 bases from V and 8 bases from J, with 9 bases between. Germline V CDR1 and CDR2: MNHNY, SVGAGI (reference sequence). This CDR3 is built from 11 residues.

The V call is TRBV6-1, the J call TRBJ1-2; D uncertain. The CDR3 runs to 14 residues. V lost 2 bases to trimming and J lost 2 bases, with 9 bases between them. The germline V gene has CDR1 MNHNS and CDR2 SASEGT. CDR3 region: CASSEQAGNYGYTF. DNA for the CDR3: TGTGCCAGCAGTGAACAGGCAGGAAACTATGGCTACACCTTC.

Only a few counts were recorded for this clone. The chain links TRBV5-8 to TRBJ1-4; perhaps TRBD1 as D (5 bases). V lost 0 bases, J lost 0 bases, and 9 bases lay in between. CDR1 SGHTS and CDR2 YDEGEE come from the germline V gene. The CDR3 sequence is 16 residues long. CDR3 sequence: CASSLGQWATNEKLFF. The DNA for the CDR3 is TGTGCCAGCAGCTTGGGACAGTGGGCAACTAATGAAAAACTGTTTTTT.

The V and J genes are TRBV5-1 and TRBJ1-2; D possibly corresponds to TRBD1 (6 bases). The CDR3 consists of 14 residues. CDR1 is SGHRS and CDR2 is YFSETQ in the germline V gene. V was trimmed by 4 bases and J by 0 bases, leaving 10 bases between them. The CDR3 nucleotides read TGCGCCAGCAGCCGGACAGACCCTAACTATGGCTACACCTTC. Translated, it gives CASSRTDPNYGYTF. The full variable domain, completed using reference TRBV5-1 and TRBJ1-2, is KAGVTQTPRYLIKTRGQQVTLSCSPISGHRSVSWYQQTPGQGLQFLFEYFSETQRNKGNFPGRFSGRQFSNSRSEMNVSTLELGDSALYLCASSRTDPNYGYTFGSGTRLTVV.

This clone was found a few times. This chain uses TRBV6-1 with TRBJ1-5; a weak D match, TRBD1 (6 bases). This CDR3 spans 12 amino acids. The germline V and J ends were trimmed by 7 bases and 6 bases, with 10 bases remaining between them. The germline V gene has CDR1 MNHNS and CDR2 SASEGT. The CDR3 DNA is TGTGCCAGCACTACAGGGACTCAGCCCCAGCATTTT. This gives the protein CASTTGTQPQHF.

This clone was counted once. The rearrangement uses TRBV19 and TRBJ2-3, with 7 bases aligning to TRBD2. This CDR3 contains 15 residues. Germline V gives CDR1 LNHDA, CDR2 SQIVND (reference sequence). V shed 6 bases, J shed 2 bases, and the junction held 8 bases outside the gene matches. In DNA, the CDR3 is TGTGCCAGTAGCCGACGGGGGGAACTCACAGATACGCAGTATTTT. Residues: CASSRRGELTDTQYF. The complete variable domain, with remaining parts taken from reference TRBV19 and TRBJ2-3, reads DGGITQSPKYLFRKEGQNVTLSCEQNLNHDAMYWYRQDPGQGLRLIYYSQIVNDFQKGDIAEGYSVSREKKESFPLTVTSAQKNPTAFYLCASSRRGELTDTQYFGPGTRLTVL.

CDR3 sequence: CASSRGQTYGYTF. Written as DNA, the CDR3 is TGTGCCAGCAGCCGAGGACAGACCTATGGCTACACCTTC. The chain couples TRBV14 to TRBJ1-2, with D possibly being TRBD1 (6 bases). The CDR3 consists of 13 residues. In germline, CDR1 is SGHDN, CDR2 FVKESK. With 4 bases removed from V and 4 bases from J, the gap between germline ends came to 10 bases.

There are a few counts of this clone. This CDR3 is CASSLEGRGTDTQYF. The CDR3 DNA reads TGCGCCAGCAGCTTGGAGGGCAGGGGAACAGATACGCAGTATTTT. The chain couples TRBV5-1 to TRBJ2-3; maybe TRBD1 (6 bases). The V end lost 0 bases, the J end lost 3 bases, and 11 bases lay between the germline ends. Germline lookup yields CDR1 SGHRS and CDR2 YFSETQ. The CDR3 length is 15 residues. Filled out from reference TRBV5-1 and TRBJ2-3, the complete variable domain reads KAGVTQTPRYLIKTRGQQVTLSCSPISGHRSVSWYQQTPGQGLQFLFEYFSETQRNKGNFPGRFSGRQFSNSRSEMNVSTLELGDSALYLCASSLEGRGTDTQYFGPGTRLTVL.

The chain has TRBV11-3 and TRBJ2-1; D is possibly TRBD2 (6 bases). The CDR3 runs 16 residues. V lost 4 bases, J lost 0 bases, and 13 bases lay in between. Per the germline V gene, CDR1 is SGHNT and CDR2 is YENEEA. The CDR3 DNA reads as TGTGCCAGCAGCTCAGGGACTGGGAGCTCCTACAATGAGCAGTTCTTC. Protein: CASSSGTGSSYNEQFF.

The chain recombines TRBV11-2 with TRBJ2-5; weak D call: TRBD1 (5 bases). Trimming cost V 5 bases and J 2 bases, with 18 bases left between them. Germline V gene sequence: CDR1 SGHAT, CDR2 FQNNGV. This CDR3 comprises 16 residues. CDR3 amino acids: CASSPPLRAGQETQYF. CDR3 DNA sequence: TGTGCCAGCAGCCCCCCCCTCAGGGCAGGACAAGAGACCCAGTACTTC.

CDR3 in DNA: TGTGCCAGCAGTTTAGGGACAGGGGTCGGGGAGACCCAGTACTTC. Translated, it gives CASSLGTGVGETQYF. The chain carries TRBV27 and TRBJ2-5; the match to TRBD1 covers 10 bases. The germline V gene encodes CDR1 MNHEY and CDR2 SMNVEV (reference sequence). Unmatched junction bases numbered 5, after V lost 2 bases and J lost 5 bases. The CDR3 consists of 15 residues.

This clone came up a few times. This rearrangement joins TRBV9 to TRBJ2-7; 12 bases match TRBD1. The CDR3 runs to 16 residues. Germline V lookup: CDR1 SGDLS, CDR2 YYNGEE. Trimming cost V 5 bases and J 7 bases; bases outside gene matches: 13. The CDR3 DNA follows: TGTGCCAGCAGTTCTCTTCCGGGACAGGGGGCGAGGGAGCAGTACTTC. This codes for CASSSLPGQGAREQYF. The variable domain in full, with the rest retrieved from reference TRBV9 and TRBJ2-7, is DSGVTQTPKHLITATGQRVTLRCSPRSGDLSVYWYQQSLDQGLQFLIQYYNGEERAKGNILERFSAQQFPDLHSELNLSSLELGDSALYFCASSSLPGQGAREQYFGPGTRLTVT.

This clone has only one observation. The chain couples TRBV7-6 to TRBJ2-3; TRBD2 agrees at 7 bases. This CDR3 has 16 amino acids. The germline gives CDR1 SGHVS, CDR2 FNYEAQ. V was pared by 5 bases and J by 4 bases, with 12 bases of the junction left unmatched. The CDR3 here is CASSTRLAEAADTQYF. CDR3 coding DNA: TGTGCCAGCAGCACAAGACTAGCTGAGGCGGCAGATACGCAGTATTTT. The variable domain in full, with the rest retrieved from reference TRBV7-6 and TRBJ2-3, is GAGVSQSPRYKVTKRGQDVALRCDPISGHVSLYWYRQALGQGPEFLTYFNYEAQQDKSGLPNDRFSAERPEGSISTLTIQRTEQRDSAMYRCASSTRLAEAADTQYFGPGTRLTVL.

This clone was picked up a small number of times. The rearrangement links TRBV4-1 to TRBJ1-2; a possible D gene is TRBD1 (6 bases). V lost 2 bases and J 7 bases, leaving 14 bases between the germline ends. The CDR3 consists of 14 residues. The germline V gene encodes CDR1 MGHRA and CDR2 YSYEKL. CDR3 nucleotides: TGCGCCAGCAGCCAAATACAGGGTACCGGTGGCTACACCTTC. As protein: CASSQIQGTGGYTF.

In its sample, this clone was seen many times. The chain couples TRBV6-4 to TRBJ1-4; maybe TRBD1 (6 bases). The germline gives CDR1 MRHNA, CDR2 SNTAGT. The CDR3 sequence is 13 residues long. V shed 5 bases and J shed 5 bases, with 9 bases lying between them. This CDR3 reads CASSPGTNEKLFF. CDR3 sequence (DNA): TGTGCCAGCAGTCCCGGGACAAATGAAAAACTGTTTTTT.

To note about this clone: The same CDR3 can be traced to other DNA sequences in this sample. The genes are TRBV28 and TRBJ2-3, with D hard to call. The CDR3 spans 13 residues. CDR1 is MDHEN, CDR2 SYDVKM, per germline. V gave up 6 bases and J gave up 2 bases, with 9 bases separating them. The CDR3 loop reads CASSIDNTDTQYF. As DNA, the CDR3 is TGTGCCAGCAGCATTGACAACACAGATACGCAGTATTTT.

This clone was recorded a few times. V is TRBV2 and J is TRBJ2-5, with D possibly TRBD2 on 5 matching bases. V lost 10 bases, J lost 0 bases, and 15 bases lay in between. The germline CDR1 and CDR2 sequences are SNHLY and FYNNEI. The CDR3 extends over 14 amino acids. This chain's CDR3 is CANSPGNYQETQYF. As DNA, the CDR3 is TGTGCCAACTCGCCCGGGAACTACCAAGAGACCCAGTACTTC.

The rearrangement uses TRBV27 and TRBJ1-1; D unclear. Germline V gives CDR1 MNHEY, CDR2 SMNVEV (reference sequence). V lost 3 bases and J lost 1, with 6 bases in between. There are 13 residues in the CDR3. The CDR3 loop reads CASSFFPNTEAFF. Here the CDR3 DNA reads TGTGCCAGCAGTTTCTTCCCGAACACTGAAGCTTTCTTT.

This chain joins TRBV5-1 and TRBJ2-3; 10 nucleotides align to TRBD2. The CDR3 extends over 15 amino acids. The trim removed 2 bases at V and 4 bases at J, leaving 4 bases unmatched. The germline V gene has CDR1 SGHRS and CDR2 YFSETQ. The CDR3 nucleotides read TGCGCCAGCAGCTTAGCGGGGGGGCAGGCAGATACGCAGTATTTT. Encoded protein: CASSLAGGQADTQYF.

The V and J genes are TRBV12-5 and TRBJ2-3, with 9 bases fitting TRBD1. The CDR3 is made up of 18 amino acids. V shed 3 bases, J shed 5 bases, and the junction held 15 bases outside the gene matches. The germline CDR1 and CDR2 sequences are LGHNT and FRNRAP. The CDR3 protein is CASGFGYPGTGRGDTQYF. Here the CDR3 DNA reads TGTGCTAGTGGTTTTGGGTACCCCGGGACAGGGCGAGGAGATACGCAGTATTTT.

This clone was seen only a few times. V gene TRBV7-3 combines with J gene TRBJ2-2; TRBD1 is a possible D gene (6 bases). Germline values: CDR1 SGHTA, CDR2 FQGTGA. The germline V and J ends were trimmed by 5 bases and 5 bases, with 15 bases remaining between them. This CDR3 spans 15 amino acids. The CDR3 loop is CASSPNTGRTGELFF. CDR3 nucleotide sequence: TGTGCCAGCAGCCCGAACACAGGGCGGACCGGGGAGCTGTTTTTT.

CDR3 loop: CASSEFGGDYGYTF. CDR3 DNA: TGTGCCAGCAGTGAATTCGGGGGTGACTATGGCTACACCTTC. The chain links TRBV25-1 to TRBJ1-2; maybe TRBD1 (5 bases). The CDR3 is 14 amino acids. Germline assignment: CDR1 MGHDK and CDR2 SYGVNS. V lost 1 base and J lost 3, with 9 bases in between.